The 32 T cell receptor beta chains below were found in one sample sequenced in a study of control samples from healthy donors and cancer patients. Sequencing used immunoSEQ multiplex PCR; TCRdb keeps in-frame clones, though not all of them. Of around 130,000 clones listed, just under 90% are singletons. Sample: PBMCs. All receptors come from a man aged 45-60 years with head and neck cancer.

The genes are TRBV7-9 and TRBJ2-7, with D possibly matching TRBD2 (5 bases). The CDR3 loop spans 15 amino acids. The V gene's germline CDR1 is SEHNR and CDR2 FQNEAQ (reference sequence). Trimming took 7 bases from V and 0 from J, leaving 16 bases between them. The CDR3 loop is CASTPVRGSSYEQYF. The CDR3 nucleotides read TGTGCCAGCACCCCGGTTCGCGGGTCCTCCTACGAGCAGTACTTC. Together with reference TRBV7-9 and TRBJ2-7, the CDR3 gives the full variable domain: DTGVSQNPRHKITKRGQNVTFRCDPISEHNRLYWYRQTLGQGPEFLTYFQNEAQLEKSRLLSDRFSAERPKGSFSTLEIQRTEQGDSAMYLCASTPVRGSSYEQYFGPGTRLTVT.

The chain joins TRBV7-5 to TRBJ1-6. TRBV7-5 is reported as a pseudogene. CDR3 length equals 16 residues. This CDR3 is CVRSLAEARGDSPLHF. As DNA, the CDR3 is TGTGTCAGAAGCTTAGCCGAGGCCAGAGGCGATTCACCCCTCCACTTT.

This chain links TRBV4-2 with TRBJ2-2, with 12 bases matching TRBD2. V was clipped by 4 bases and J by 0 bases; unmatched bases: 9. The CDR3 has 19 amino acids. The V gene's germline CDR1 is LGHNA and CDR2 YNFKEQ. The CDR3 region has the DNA TGTGCCAGCAGCCCCCTGTTAAGGACTAGCGGGACGAACACCGGGGAGCTGTTTTTT. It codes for CASSPLLRTSGTNTGELFF.

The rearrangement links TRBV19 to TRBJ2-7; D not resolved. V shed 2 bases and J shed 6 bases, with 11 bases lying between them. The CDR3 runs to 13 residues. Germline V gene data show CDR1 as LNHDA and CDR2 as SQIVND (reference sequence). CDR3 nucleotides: TGTGCCAGTAGTATAACTGCCACCTCCGAGCAGTACTTC. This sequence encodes CASSITATSEQYF. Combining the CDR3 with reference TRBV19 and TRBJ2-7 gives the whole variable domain DGGITQSPKYLFRKEGQNVTLSCEQNLNHDAMYWYRQDPGQGLRLIYYSQIVNDFQKGDIAEGYSVSREKKESFPLTVTSAQKNPTAFYLCASSITATSEQYFGPGTRLTVT.

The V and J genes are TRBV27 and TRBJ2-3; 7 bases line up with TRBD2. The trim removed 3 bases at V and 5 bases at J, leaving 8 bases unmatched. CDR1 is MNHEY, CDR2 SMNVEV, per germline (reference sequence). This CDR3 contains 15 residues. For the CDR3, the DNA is TGTGCCAGCAGTTTCGGTTTGTTAGCGGGAGATACGCAGTATTTT. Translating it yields CASSFGLLAGDTQYF.

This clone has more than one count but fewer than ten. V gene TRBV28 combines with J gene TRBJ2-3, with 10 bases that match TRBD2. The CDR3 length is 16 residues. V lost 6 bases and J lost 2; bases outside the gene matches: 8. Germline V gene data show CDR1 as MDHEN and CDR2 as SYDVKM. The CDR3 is CASRQGLAASTDTQYF. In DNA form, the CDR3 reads TGTGCCAGCAGACAAGGACTAGCGGCCTCCACAGATACGCAGTATTTT. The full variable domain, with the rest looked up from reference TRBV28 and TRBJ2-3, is DVKVTQSSRYLVKRTGEKVFLECVQDMDHENMFWYRQDPGLGLRLIYFSYDVKMKEKGDIPEGYSVSREKKERFSLILESASTNQTSMYLCASRQGLAASTDTQYFGPGTRLTVL.

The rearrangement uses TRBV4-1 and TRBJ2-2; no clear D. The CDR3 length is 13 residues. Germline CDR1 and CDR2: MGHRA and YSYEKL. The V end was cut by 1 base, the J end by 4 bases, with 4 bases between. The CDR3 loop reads CASSQGGTGELFF. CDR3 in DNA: TGCGCCAGCAGCCAAGGGGGCACCGGGGAGCTGTTTTTT.

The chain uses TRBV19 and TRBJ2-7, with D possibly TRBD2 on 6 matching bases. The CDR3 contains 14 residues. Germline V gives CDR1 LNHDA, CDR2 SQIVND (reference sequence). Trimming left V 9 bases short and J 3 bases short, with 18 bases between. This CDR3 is CASSQGLRHYEQYF. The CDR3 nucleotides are TGTGCCAGCTCCCAGGGACTTCGGCACTACGAGCAGTACTTC.

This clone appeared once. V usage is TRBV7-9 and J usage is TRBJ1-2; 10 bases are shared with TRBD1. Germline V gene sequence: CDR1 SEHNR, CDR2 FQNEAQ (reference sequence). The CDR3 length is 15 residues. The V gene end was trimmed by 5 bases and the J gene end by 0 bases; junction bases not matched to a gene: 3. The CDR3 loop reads CASSPDRGPNYGYTF. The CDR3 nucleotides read TGTGCCAGCAGCCCTGACAGGGGGCCTAACTATGGCTACACCTTC.

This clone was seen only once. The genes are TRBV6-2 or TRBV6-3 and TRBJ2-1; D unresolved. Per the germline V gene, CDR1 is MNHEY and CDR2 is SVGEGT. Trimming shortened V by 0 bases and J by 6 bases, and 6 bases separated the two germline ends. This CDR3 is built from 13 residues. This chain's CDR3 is CASSYSSGNEQFF. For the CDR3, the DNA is TGTGCCAGCAGTTACTCTTCGGGCAATGAGCAGTTCTTC.

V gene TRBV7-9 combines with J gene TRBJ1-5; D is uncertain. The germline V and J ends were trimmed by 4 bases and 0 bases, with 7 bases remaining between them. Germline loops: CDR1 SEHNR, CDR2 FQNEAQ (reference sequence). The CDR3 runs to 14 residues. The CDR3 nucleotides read TGTGCCAGCAGCTCACCGTATAGCAATCAGCCCCAGCATTTT. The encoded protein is CASSSPYSNQPQHF.

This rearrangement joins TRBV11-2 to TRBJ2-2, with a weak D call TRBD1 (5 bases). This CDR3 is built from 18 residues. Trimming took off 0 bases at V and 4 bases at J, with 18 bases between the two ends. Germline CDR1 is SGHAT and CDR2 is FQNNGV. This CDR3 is CASSLDLGRLVPTGELFF. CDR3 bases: TGTGCCAGCAGCTTAGATCTGGGGCGGTTGGTTCCCACCGGGGAGCTGTTTTTT. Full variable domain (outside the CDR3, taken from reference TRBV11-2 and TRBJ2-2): EAGVAQSPRYKIIEKRQSVAFWCNPISGHATLYWYQQILGQGPKLLIQFQNNGVVDDSQLPKDRFSAERLKGVDSTLKIQPAKLEDSAVYLCASSLDLGRLVPTGELFFGEGSRLTVL.

CDR3 coding DNA: TGTGCCAGCAGCGTAGGGGAGGGGACCTACGAGCAGTACTTC. Translating gives CASSVGEGTYEQYF. The chain employs TRBV9 and TRBJ2-7; TRBD2 matches at 7 bases. J lost 2 bases, V lost 0 bases, and 2 bases had no gene match. Germline V gene lookup returns CDR1 SGDLS and CDR2 YYNGEE. This CDR3 region has 14 residues. Based on the CDR3 plus reference TRBV9 and TRBJ2-7, the full variable domain is DSGVTQTPKHLITATGQRVTLRCSPRSGDLSVYWYQQSLDQGLQFLIQYYNGEERAKGNILERFSAQQFPDLHSELNLSSLELGDSALYFCASSVGEGTYEQYFGPGTRLTVT.

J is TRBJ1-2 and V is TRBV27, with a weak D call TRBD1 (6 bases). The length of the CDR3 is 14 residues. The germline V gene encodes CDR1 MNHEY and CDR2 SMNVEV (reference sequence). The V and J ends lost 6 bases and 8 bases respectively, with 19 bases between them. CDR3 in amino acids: CASRQGRGPWGYTF. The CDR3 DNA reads TGTGCCAGCAGGCAGGGGAGAGGGCCCTGGGGCTACACCTTC.

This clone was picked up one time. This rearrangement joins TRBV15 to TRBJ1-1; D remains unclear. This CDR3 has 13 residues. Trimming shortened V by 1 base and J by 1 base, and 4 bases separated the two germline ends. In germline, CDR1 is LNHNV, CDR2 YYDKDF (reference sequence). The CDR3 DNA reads TGTGCCACCAGCAGAGGTGGGAACACTGAAGCTTTCTTT. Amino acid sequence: CATSRGGNTEAFF.

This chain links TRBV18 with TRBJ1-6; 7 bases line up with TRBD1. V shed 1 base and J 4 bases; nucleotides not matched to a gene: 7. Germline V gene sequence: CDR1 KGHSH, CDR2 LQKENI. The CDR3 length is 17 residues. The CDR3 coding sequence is TGTGCCAGCTCACCACGCCGACAGGGAGGATATAATTCACCCCTCCACTTT. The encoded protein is CASSPRRQGGYNSPLHF.

Here the CDR3 DNA reads TGCGCCAGCAGCCAACCCCACGGGACGGTGAACACTGAAGCTTTCTTT. Its protein is CASSQPHGTVNTEAFF. The rearrangement links TRBV4-1 to TRBJ1-1; tentative D call: TRBD1 (5 bases). V lost 2 bases, J lost 0 bases, and 13 bases lay in between. Germline CDR1 and CDR2: MGHRA and YSYEKL. The CDR3 consists of 16 residues.

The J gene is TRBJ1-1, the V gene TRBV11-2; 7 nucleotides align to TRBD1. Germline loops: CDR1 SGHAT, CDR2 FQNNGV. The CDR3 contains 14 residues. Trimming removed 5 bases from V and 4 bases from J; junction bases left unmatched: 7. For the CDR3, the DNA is TGTGCCAGCAGCCTTGACAGGGTGTCCACTGAAGCTTTCTTT. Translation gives CASSLDRVSTEAFF.

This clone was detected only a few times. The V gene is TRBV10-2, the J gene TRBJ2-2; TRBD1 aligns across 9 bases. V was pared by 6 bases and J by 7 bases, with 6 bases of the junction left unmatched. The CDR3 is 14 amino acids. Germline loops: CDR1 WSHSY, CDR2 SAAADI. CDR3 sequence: CASRRQGVDGELFF. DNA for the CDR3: TGCGCCAGCAGGAGACAGGGGGTGGACGGGGAGCTGTTTTTT.

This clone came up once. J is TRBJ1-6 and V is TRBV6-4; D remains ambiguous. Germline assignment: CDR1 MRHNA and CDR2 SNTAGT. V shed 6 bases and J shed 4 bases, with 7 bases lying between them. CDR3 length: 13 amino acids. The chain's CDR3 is CASRLEYNSPLHF. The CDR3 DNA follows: TGTGCCAGCAGATTAGAGTATAATTCACCCCTCCACTTT.

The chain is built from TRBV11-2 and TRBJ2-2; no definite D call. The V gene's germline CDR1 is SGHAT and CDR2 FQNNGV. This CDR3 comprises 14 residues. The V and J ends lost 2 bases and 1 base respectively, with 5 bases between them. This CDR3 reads CASSLNVNTGELFF. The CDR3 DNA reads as TGTGCCAGCAGCTTAAATGTGAACACCGGGGAGCTGTTTTTT.

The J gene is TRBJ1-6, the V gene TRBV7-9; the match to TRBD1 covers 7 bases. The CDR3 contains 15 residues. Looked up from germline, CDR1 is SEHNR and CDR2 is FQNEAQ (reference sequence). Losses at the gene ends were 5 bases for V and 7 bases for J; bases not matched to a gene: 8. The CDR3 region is CASSPRGQLNSPLHF. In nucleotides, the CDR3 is TGTGCCAGCAGCCCCAGGGGACAGTTGAATTCACCCCTCCACTTT.

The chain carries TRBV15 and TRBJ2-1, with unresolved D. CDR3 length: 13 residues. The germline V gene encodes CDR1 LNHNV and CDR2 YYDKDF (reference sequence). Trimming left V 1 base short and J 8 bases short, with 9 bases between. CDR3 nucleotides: TGTGCCACCAGCAGAGTTCTAGGTTATGAGCAGTTCTTC. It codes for CATSRVLGYEQFF. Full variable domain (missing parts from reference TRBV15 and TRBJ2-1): DAMVIQNPRYQVTQFGKPVTLSCSQTLNHNVMYWYQQKSSQAPKLLFHYYDKDFNNEADTPDNFQSRRPNTSFCFLDIRSPGLGDTAMYLCATSRVLGYEQFFGPGTRLTVL.

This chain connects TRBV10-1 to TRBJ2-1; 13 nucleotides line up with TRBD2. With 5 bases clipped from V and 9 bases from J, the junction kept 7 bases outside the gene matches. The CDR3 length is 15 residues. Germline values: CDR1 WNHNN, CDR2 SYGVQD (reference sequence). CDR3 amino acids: CASSRRTSGSIEQFF. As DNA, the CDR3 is TGCGCCAGCAGTCGACGGACTAGCGGGAGCATTGAGCAGTTCTTC.

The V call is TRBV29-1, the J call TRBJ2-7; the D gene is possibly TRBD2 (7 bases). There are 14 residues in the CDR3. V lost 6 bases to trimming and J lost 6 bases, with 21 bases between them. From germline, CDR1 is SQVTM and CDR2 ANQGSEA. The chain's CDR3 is CSVTLGGGGSEQYF. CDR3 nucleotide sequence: TGCAGCGTCACCCTGGGGGGCGGGGGAAGCGAGCAGTACTTC.

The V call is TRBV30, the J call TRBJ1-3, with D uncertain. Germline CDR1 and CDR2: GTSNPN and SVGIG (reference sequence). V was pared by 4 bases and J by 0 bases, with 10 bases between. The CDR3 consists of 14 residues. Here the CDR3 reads CAWTSGNSGNTIYF. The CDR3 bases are TGTGCCTGGACTAGCGGGAACTCTGGAAACACCATATATTTT.

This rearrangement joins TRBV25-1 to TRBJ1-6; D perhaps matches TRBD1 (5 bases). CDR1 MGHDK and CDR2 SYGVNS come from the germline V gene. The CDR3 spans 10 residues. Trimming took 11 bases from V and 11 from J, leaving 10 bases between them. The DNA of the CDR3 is TGTGCCCCAGGGAGGACACCCCTCCACTTT. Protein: CAPGRTPLHF.

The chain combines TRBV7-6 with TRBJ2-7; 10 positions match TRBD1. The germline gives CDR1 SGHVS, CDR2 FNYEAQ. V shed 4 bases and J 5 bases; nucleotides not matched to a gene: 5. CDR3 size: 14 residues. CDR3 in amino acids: CASSSWTGGDEQYF. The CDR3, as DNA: TGTGCCAGCAGCTCCTGGACAGGGGGGGACGAGCAGTACTTC.

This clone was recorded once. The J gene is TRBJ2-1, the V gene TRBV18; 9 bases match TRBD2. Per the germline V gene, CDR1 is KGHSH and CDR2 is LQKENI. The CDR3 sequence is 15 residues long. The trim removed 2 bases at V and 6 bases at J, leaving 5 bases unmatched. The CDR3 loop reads CASSPDAGGPNEQFF. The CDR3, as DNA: TGTGCCAGCTCACCAGACGCGGGGGGGCCCAATGAGCAGTTCTTC.

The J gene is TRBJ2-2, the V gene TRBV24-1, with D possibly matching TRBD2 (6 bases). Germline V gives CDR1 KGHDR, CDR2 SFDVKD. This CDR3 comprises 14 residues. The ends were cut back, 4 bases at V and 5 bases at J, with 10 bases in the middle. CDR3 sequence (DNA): TGTGCCACCAGTGAGGTTGGAGGGACCGGGGAGCTGTTTTTT. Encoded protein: CATSEVGGTGELFF.

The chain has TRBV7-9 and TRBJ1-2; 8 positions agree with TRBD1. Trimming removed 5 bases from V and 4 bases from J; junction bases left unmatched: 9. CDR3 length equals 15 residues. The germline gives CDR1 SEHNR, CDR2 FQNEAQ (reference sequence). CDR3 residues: CASSRQTGDGYGYTF. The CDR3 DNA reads TGTGCCAGCAGCCGCCAGACAGGGGACGGCTATGGCTACACCTTC.

CDR3 sequence reads: CASSSLLSSTQETQYF. The DNA for the CDR3 is TGTGCCAGCAGTTCCCTGCTGTCATCGACCCAAGAGACCCAGTACTTC. This chain uses TRBV6-6 with TRBJ2-5; D uncertain. Deletions cut 4 bases from V and 1 base from J, with 16 bases between. Germline V lookup: CDR1 MNHNY, CDR2 SVGAGI (reference sequence). The CDR3 spans 16 residues.